The present entry profiles one T cell receptor (beta chain) with its context. Its antigen remains unknown. The entry originates in a study of T cell responses to AZD1222 COVID-19 vaccine. General study findings and limits: Spike as a whole was targeted by vaccine-associated CD4 TCRs, dominant at 160-218 and 743-854.

Method: immunoSEQ multiplex PCR; TCRdb's copy keeps in-frame clones and lacks some. The table includes roughly 170,000 clones, 80% to 90% detected once. The TCR comes from an adult in good health. This material consisted of peripheral blood, taken on day 0 of AZD1222 vaccination.

The CDR3 here is CASSPPSGTSYEQYF. DNA for the CDR3: TGTGCCAGCTCACCACCCTCGGGGACCTCCTACGAGCAGTACTTC. The V and J genes are TRBV18 and TRBJ2-7; TRBD1 or TRBD2 may be the D gene (5 bases each). CDR1 KGHSH and CDR2 LQKENI come from the germline V gene. The V gene lost 0 bases and the J gene lost 0 bases, with 9 bases spanning the gap. The CDR3 contains 15 residues.